This is a list of T cell receptor beta chains from one sample in a study of blood T cell repertoires in COVID-19. Using immunoSEQ multiplex PCR, the repertoire was profiled, and TCRdb retains in-frame clones only, with some absent. This table holds some 96,000 clones, about 77% found once. The sample comprised peripheral blood. The receptor set was obtained from a man between 65 and 85 years old with active or convalescent COVID-19. The conserved cysteine and the conserved F or W are not part of the CDR3 here.

V gene: TRBV30
CDR3 protein: AGQGLAGGSFYNEQF

V gene: TRBV6-2/TRBV6-3
CDR3 protein: ASSTQHSSGSYNEQF

V gene: TRBV19
CDR3 protein: ASSIGGTGSHSGNTIY

V gene: TRBV7-7
CDR3 protein: ASSSRTGLGGIQY

V gene: TRBV6-5
CDR3 protein: ASKGGAGLTEAF

V gene: TRBV5-4
CDR3 protein: ASSYPTTDSPLH

V gene: TRBV28
CDR3 protein: ASSLSGSVSYEQY

V gene: TRBV7-2
CDR3 protein: ASSPRTGESGNTIY

V gene: TRBV6-1
CDR3 protein: ASSEYQGGSGNTIY

V gene: TRBV7-2
CDR3 protein: ASKEGMRETQY

V gene: TRBV7-6
CDR3 protein: ASSAAGGAPSYEQY

V gene: TRBV6-2/TRBV6-3
CDR3 protein: ASSLGTGGYRNQPQH

V gene: TRBV19
CDR3 protein: ASSTTGGRYQPQH

V gene: TRBV5-1
CDR3 protein: ASSPAPGQVAKNIQY

V gene: TRBV28
CDR3 protein: ASSLTSGLEYNEQF

V gene: TRBV24-1
CDR3 protein: ATSARDRSYNEQF

V gene: TRBV5-4
CDR3 protein: ASSLAGGNTEAF

V gene: TRBV5-8
CDR3 protein: ASSLGVGGGDDQPQH

V gene: TRBV19
CDR3 protein: ASSIYGSQETQY

V gene: TRBV7-6
CDR3 protein: ASTPSRGGNQPQH

V gene: TRBV6-2/TRBV6-3
CDR3 protein: ASSYMTLVEAF

V gene: TRBV7-2
CDR3 protein: ASSRQWGPTDTQY

V gene: TRBV12-3/TRBV12-4
CDR3 protein: ASSSTGIGQY

V gene: TRBV9
CDR3 protein: ASSARDILQGEQY

V gene: TRBV5-6
CDR3 protein: ASSTGESQPQH

V gene: TRBV19
CDR3 protein: ATARPRASGRSNEQF

V gene: TRBV11-2
CDR3 protein: ASSLGNWVGRGWETQY

V gene: TRBV10-3
CDR3 protein: AISADFNRVGTEAF

V gene: TRBV24-1
CDR3 protein: ATSTPGQGGVETQY

V gene: TRBV6-5
CDR3 protein: ASLGLLNTEAF

V gene: TRBV5-1
CDR3 protein: ASSLEGGPGTDTQY

V gene: TRBV10-2
CDR3 protein: ASSQADTQY

V gene: TRBV7-8
CDR3 protein: ASSTRAGRNTEAF

V gene: TRBV4-3
CDR3 protein: ASSQGTGEGANVLT

V gene: TRBV6-1
CDR3 protein: ASSDGTYYGYT

V gene: TRBV2
CDR3 protein: ASSEGTVNEKLF

V gene: TRBV30
CDR3 protein: GGGTGANVLT

V gene: TRBV5-1
CDR3 protein: ASSLSQSENEQY

V gene: TRBV7-2
CDR3 protein: ASSSLTLAGSEQF

V gene: TRBV4-2
CDR3 protein: ASSQEISGSVDNEQF

V gene: TRBV30
CDR3 protein: AWSTGSSYEQY

V gene: TRBV10-2
CDR3 protein: ASTPMNTEAF

V gene: TRBV19
CDR3 protein: ASSSDSASVEKLF

V gene: TRBV19
CDR3 protein: ASKLAGGHEQF

V gene: TRBV7-8
CDR3 protein: ASSLVAGSGANVLT